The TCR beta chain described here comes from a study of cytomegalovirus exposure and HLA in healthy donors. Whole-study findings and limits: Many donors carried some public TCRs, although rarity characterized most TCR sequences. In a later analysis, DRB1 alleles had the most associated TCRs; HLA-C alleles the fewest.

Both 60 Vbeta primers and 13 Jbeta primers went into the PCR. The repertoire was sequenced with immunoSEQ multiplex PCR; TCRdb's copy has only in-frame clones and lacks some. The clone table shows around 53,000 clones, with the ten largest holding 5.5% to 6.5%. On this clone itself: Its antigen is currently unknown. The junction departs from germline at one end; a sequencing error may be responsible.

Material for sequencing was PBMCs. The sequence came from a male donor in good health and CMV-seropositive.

The CDR3 DNA follows: TGTGCCAGCAGCTTAGGTGGGGACACCCTCTTC. Translated, it gives CASSLGGDTLF. This sequence joins TRBV11-2 and TRBJ1-2, with a weak D call TRBD1 (6 bases). Per germline, CDR1 SGHAT and CDR2 FQNNGV. This CDR3 comprises 11 residues.